The T cell receptor beta chain described here comes from a study of control samples from healthy donors and cancer patients. This CDR3 comprises 15 residues. V lost 6 bases, J lost 3 bases, and 7 bases stayed unmatched. Germline-derived CDR1 and CDR2 are SNHLY and FYNNEI. The data were produced by immunoSEQ multiplex PCR, yet TCRdb's version contains in-frame clones alone and is incomplete. The sample records about 89,000 clones, around nine tenths being singletons. The chain employs TRBV2 and TRBJ2-3; 9 nucleotides line up with TRBD2. Sequenced sample: blood. The TCR originated in a young man in good health. The CDR3, as DNA: TGTGCCAGCAGCGTTCGGCGGGGGGGAACAGATACGCAGTATTTT. It specifies CASSVRRGGTDTQYF.